This T cell receptor beta chain appears in the sequencing data of a study of cytomegalovirus exposure and HLA in healthy donors. Study findings and constraints: According to reports, the classifier identified cytomegalovirus status with high specificity and sensitivity. In a later analysis, TCR beta V- and J-gene trimming was associated with a missense DCLRE1C variant.

As to this clone: Its specificity is unknown.

The CDR3 spans 15 residues. The V gene's germline CDR1 is SEHNR and CDR2 FQNEAQ (reference sequence). Deletions cut 5 bases from V and 6 bases from J, with 16 bases between. This PCR relied on a set of 60 Vbeta primers and 13 Jbeta primers. Methods used by the authors: In a later analysis, of approximately 81 million unique beta chains, 9 million to 11 million appeared in at least two donors. TCRdb's copy holds only in-frame clones and misses some; the assay was immunoSEQ multiplex PCR. The V and J calls and clone size come from that table; D and trimming were worked out from the DNA. In all, the sample yields about 32,000 clones.

The source is a female donor in good health and CMV-seronegative. The rearrangement uses TRBV7-9 and TRBJ1-4, with D tentatively TRBD1 (5 bases). Sequenced sample: PBMCs. In nucleotides, the CDR3 is TGTGCCAGCAGCCCAAGGGGATCCGGTCATGAAAAACTGTTTTTT. The encoded protein is CASSPRGSGHEKLFF.